A selection of T cell receptor beta chains follows, all from one sample in a study of cytomegalovirus exposure and HLA in healthy donors. This table comes from immunoSEQ multiplex PCR, and its TCRdb copy is limited to in-frame clones, with some not included. This sample has some 150,000 clones, with 60% to 85% found just once. Sequencing input: PBMCs. The receptors stem from a woman in her 40s in good health and CMV-seropositive. The CDR3 runs from the conserved cysteine through the conserved F or W. The D gene is left open where the match is weak. The size entry is marked missing in some rows and otherwise reads once, few, many or a size class.

d_call j_call clone_size v_call cdr3_nt cdr3_aa
. TRBJ1-1 . TRBV9 TGTGCCAGCAGCCCCCGGGGTGGGGTGCTCACTGAAGCTTTCTTT CASSPRGGVLTEAFF
TRBD2 TRBJ2-3 . TRBV7-9 TGTTCCAGCAGCTTAGGGTCCCTAGCGGGGTCCACAGATACGCAGTATTTT CSSSLGSLAGSTDTQYF
. TRBJ2-3 once TRBV10-3 TGTGCCATCAGTGTAGCGCTGAGCACAGATACGCAGTATTTT CAISVALSTDTQYF
TRBD1 TRBJ1-5 . TRBV28 TGTGCCAGCAGCCCTACGACCGGGACAGGGTTCAATCAGCCCCAGCATTTT CASSPTTGTGFNQPQHF
. TRBJ1-1 . TRBV18 TGTGCCAGCTCACGAGGGGGGGGCATGAACACTGAAGCTTTCTTT CASSRGGGMNTEAFF
. TRBJ1-6 once TRBV5-1 TGCGCCAGCAGCTTGACAGGGTACGGCTCCTATAATTCACCCCTCCACTTT CASSLTGYGSYNSPLHF
. TRBJ1-1 few TRBV7-3 TGTGCCAGCAGCCCACGGTCGAGCACTGAAGCTTTCTTT CASSPRSSTEAFF
TRBD1 TRBJ1-6 . TRBV5-4 TGTGCCACCCATCCCCGGCAGGGGGATTCACCCCTCCACTTT CATHPRQGDSPLHF
. TRBJ1-3 . TRBV5-6 TGTGCCAGCAGCACTACAGGGTCTGGAAACACCATATATTTT CASSTTGSGNTIYF
. TRBJ1-3 . TRBV13 TGTGCCAGCAACCGACAGGTCTCTGGAAACACCATATATTTT CASNRQVSGNTIYF
TRBD1 TRBJ2-7 once TRBV10-1 TGCGCCAGGACCCGGGACAGTACCTACGAGCAGTACTTC CARTRDSTYEQYF
TRBD2 TRBJ2-7 . TRBV19 TGTGCCAGTAGTATAGGGAGTCTAGCGGGCGGTCTGTACTTC CASSIGSLAGGLYF
TRBD1 TRBJ2-3 . TRBV7-9 TGTGCCAGCAGCTCACCCGGGACAGGGGGAAGTACGCAGTATTTT CASSSPGTGGSTQYF
TRBD2 TRBJ2-2 . TRBV6-5 TGTGCCAGCAGGACCGGGGGGGCCAGGTCCGGGGAGCTGTTTTTT CASRTGGARSGELFF
TRBD1 TRBJ1-1 . TRBV2 TGTGCCAGCAGTGTCGACAGGGGTCGGGGGAACACTGAAGCTTTCTTT CASSVDRGRGNTEAFF
TRBD2 TRBJ2-1 . TRBV5-1 TGCGCCAGCAGCTTCTTAGGCGGGGGGAACAATGAGCAGTTCTTC CASSFLGGGNNEQFF
. TRBJ1-1 . TRBV7-9 TGTGCCAGCAGCCTAGAATCCTCGGCTGAAGCTTTCTTT CASSLESSAEAFF
. TRBJ1-2 . TRBV2 TGTGCCAGCAATCGGGGAAGTAGAGGCTACACCTTC CASNRGSRGYTF
TRBD1 TRBJ1-2 . TRBV27 TGTGCCAGCAGTTTGGGGTCCGGACAGGGGGCGTACGGCTACACCTTC CASSLGSGQGAYGYTF
TRBD1 TRBJ1-6 . TRBV5-1 TGCGCCAGCAGCCTGGGACAGCAAAATTCACCCCTCCACTTT CASSLGQQNSPLHF
. TRBJ1-1 . TRBV7-9 TGTGCCAGCAGCTCCGATAGGAACACTGAAGCTTTCTTT CASSSDRNTEAFF
. TRBJ2-5 once TRBV25-1 TGTGCCAGCAGTGAGCCTTTCGGGCAAGAGACCCAGTACTTC CASSEPFGQETQYF
TRBD1 TRBJ1-1 . TRBV11-2 TGTGCCAGCAGCCCCCGGGACAGCACTGAAGCTTTCTTT CASSPRDSTEAFF
TRBD1 TRBJ2-1 . TRBV10-2 TGCGCCAGCAGGGACAGGGGGCTCTACAATGAGCAGTTCTTC CASRDRGLYNEQFF
. TRBJ2-2 . TRBV7-3 TGTGCCAGCAGCTTATTTGGGGGGGCCATGTACGGGGAGCTGTTTTTT CASSLFGGAMYGELFF
. TRBJ1-1 . TRBV6-6 TGTGCCAGCAGTTACTTCGGCGGATCTGAAGCTTTCTTT CASSYFGGSEAFF
. TRBJ2-1 . TRBV9 TGTGCCAGCGCCTCCGGGGTCAACTACTACAATGAGCAGTTCTTC CASASGVNYYNEQFF
TRBD1 TRBJ1-2 . TRBV7-2 TGTGCCAGCAGCTTAACCGGGACAGGCTATGGCTACACCTTC CASSLTGTGYGYTF
. TRBJ1-6 . TRBV7-9 TGTGCCAGCAGCTTAGATGTAATGAGCTCACCCCTCCACTTT CASSLDVMSSPLHF
. TRBJ2-1 few TRBV4-2 TGTGCCAGCAGCCAAGAGCCCGGTGGTGAGCAGTTCTTC CASSQEPGGEQFF
TRBD2 TRBJ2-5 . TRBV5-4 TGTGCCAGCAGCCCCAATAGCGGGGGGGGTGAGACCCAGTACTTC CASSPNSGGGETQYF
. TRBJ2-2 . TRBV9 TGTGCCAGCAGCGTAGTCGGAGACACCGGGGAGCTGTTTTTT CASSVVGDTGELFF
. TRBJ1-2 . TRBV13 TGTGCCAGCAGCCCCGGGAGGTACTATGGCTACACCTTC CASSPGRYYGYTF
TRBD1 TRBJ1-2 . TRBV6-5 TGTGCCACTTACCGGACAGGGGGGACTAACTATGGCTACACCTTC CATYRTGGTNYGYTF
. TRBJ1-3 . TRBV5-5 TGTGCCAGCAGCCCGAACCTGGTGGGCGGAAACACCATATATTTT CASSPNLVGGNTIYF
. TRBJ2-7 few TRBV6-1 TGTGCCAGTAAAACCGGGCCTGGGGCTTACGAGCAGTACTTC CASKTGPGAYEQYF
TRBD1 TRBJ1-4 . TRBV4-1 TGCGCCAGCAGCCCCCGGACAGGGGGGGCTGCAACTAATGAAAAACTGTTTTTT CASSPRTGGAATNEKLFF
TRBD1 TRBJ2-2 . TRBV7-7 TGTGCCAGCAGCTTAGCCTCCGGGACAGGGTTGGGAACCGGGGAGCTGTTTTTT CASSLASGTGLGTGELFF
TRBD1 TRBJ2-1 once TRBV6-4 TGTGCCAGCAGAGTGACAGGGGCCAAAAATGAGCAGTTCTTC CASRVTGAKNEQFF
. TRBJ1-1 once TRBV5-1 TGCGCCAGCAGCTGGGCCGACCGGAACACTGAAGCTTTCTTT CASSWADRNTEAFF
. TRBJ1-1 . TRBV5-1 TGCGCCAGCAGCTTGATGGTGAACTCTGAAGCTTTCTTT CASSLMVNSEAFF
TRBD1 TRBJ2-3 . TRBV5-4 TGTGCCAGCAGCCCACAGGGGGCCGACACAGATACGCAGTATTTT CASSPQGADTDTQYF
. TRBJ2-3 . TRBV7-3 TGTGCCAGCAGCTTCTCTCCCGGGGGCACAGATACGCAGTATTTT CASSFSPGGTDTQYF
. TRBJ2-1 . TRBV7-9 TGTGCCAGCAGCTTAGGGGGGGGCGATGAGCAGTTCTTC CASSLGGGDEQFF
. TRBJ1-1 . TRBV19 TGTGCCAGTAGTATTACCCCCGGGCAGGGTGAAGCTTTCTTT CASSITPGQGEAFF
TRBD1 TRBJ1-6 . TRBV12-5 TGTGCTAGTGGTCCCACGACAGGGTTGGGTTCACCCCTCCACTTT CASGPTTGLGSPLHF
. TRBJ1-4 . TRBV6-1 TGTGCCAGCAGTGTCGGGGAAAAACTGTTTTTT CASSVGEKLFF